This paragraph reports one T cell receptor beta chain. The antigen remains undetermined. The sample belongs to a study of tumor-infiltrating lymphocytes in primary liver carcinoma. Study at large: Tumors were staged T1-T3 N0M0 and measured 4.2 to 10 cm across. Study observations and caveats: Appearing in all five tumor regions was true of only about 8-24% of top clones. Tumor top-250-clone fraction significantly exceeded that of blood (p = 0.039).

The study co-extracted DNA and RNA from 20-30 mg of unsorted bulk tissue. Per germline, CDR1 SGHNT and CDR2 YYREEE (reference sequence). Trimming removed 5 bases from V and 4 bases from J; junction bases left unmatched: 8. CDR3 length equals 15 residues. cDNA specific to TCR beta was made from roughly 500 ng of total RNA, with a constant-region primer employed for priming. Three rounds of nested multiplex PCR with slightly modified ARM-PCR produced TCR beta libraries. TRBV1-TRBV30 forward primers and a C-beta reverse primer were used in the first two PCR rounds, which each ran for about 9 cycles. One entry per CDR3 protein results from TCRdb running MiXCR on the multiplex PCR reads. The sample lists about 210,000 distinct CDR3 sequences; around 81% were seen once.

The chain uses TRBV5-4 and TRBJ2-1; 8 nucleotides line up with TRBD2. The clonotype originates from a man aged 35 to 55 with primary liver carcinoma and hepatitis B virus infection. The material sequenced was tumor tissue from primary liver carcinoma. In DNA form, the CDR3 reads TGTGCCAGCAGTCTCATCGGGGGGGATTACAATGAGCAGTTCTTC. As protein: CASSLIGGDYNEQFF.